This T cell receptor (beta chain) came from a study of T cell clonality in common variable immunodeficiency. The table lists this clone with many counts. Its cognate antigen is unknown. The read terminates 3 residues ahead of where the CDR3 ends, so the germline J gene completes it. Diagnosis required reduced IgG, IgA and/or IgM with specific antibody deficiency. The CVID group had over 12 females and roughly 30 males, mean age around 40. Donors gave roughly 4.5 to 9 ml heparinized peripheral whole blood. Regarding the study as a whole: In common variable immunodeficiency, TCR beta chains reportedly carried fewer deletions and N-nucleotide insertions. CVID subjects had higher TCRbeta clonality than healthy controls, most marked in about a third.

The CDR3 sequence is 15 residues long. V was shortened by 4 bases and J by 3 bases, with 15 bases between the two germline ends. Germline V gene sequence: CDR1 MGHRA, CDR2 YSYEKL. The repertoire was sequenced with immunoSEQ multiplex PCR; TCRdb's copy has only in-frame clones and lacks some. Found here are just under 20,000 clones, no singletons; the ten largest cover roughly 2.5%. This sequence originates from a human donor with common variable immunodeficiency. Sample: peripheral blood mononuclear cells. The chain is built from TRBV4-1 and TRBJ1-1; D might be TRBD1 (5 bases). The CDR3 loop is CASSRGEGSDTEAFF. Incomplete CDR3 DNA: TGCGCCAGCAGCCGAGGCGAGGGGTCGGACACTGAA.